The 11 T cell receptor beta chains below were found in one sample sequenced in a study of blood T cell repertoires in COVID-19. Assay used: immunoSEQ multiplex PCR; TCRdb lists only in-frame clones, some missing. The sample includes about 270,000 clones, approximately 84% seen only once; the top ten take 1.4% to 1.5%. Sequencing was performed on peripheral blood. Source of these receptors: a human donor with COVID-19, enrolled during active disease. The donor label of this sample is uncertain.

CDR3 sequence (DNA): TGTGCCAGCAGGGACGGCGGGGAAGGCGGGGAGCTGTTTTTT. Its translation: CASRDGGEGGELFF. The chain couples TRBV28 to TRBJ2-2, with D possibly being TRBD2 (6 bases). The CDR3 runs 14 residues. Germline V gives CDR1 MDHEN, CDR2 SYDVKM. The V and J ends lost 6 bases and 7 bases respectively, with 15 bases between them.

DNA for the CDR3: TGCGCCAGCAGCTTAACTAGCGGAAACCAAGAGACCCAGTACTTC. Its protein product is CASSLTSGNQETQYF. V usage is TRBV5-1 and J usage is TRBJ2-5; 8 positions match TRBD2. Trimming at V came to 2 bases and at J to 0 bases, leaving 3 bases not matched to a gene. Looked up from germline, CDR1 is SGHRS and CDR2 is YFSETQ. The CDR3 has 15 residues. Complete variable domain (other parts from reference TRBV5-1 and TRBJ2-5): KAGVTQTPRYLIKTRGQQVTLSCSPISGHRSVSWYQQTPGQGLQFLFEYFSETQRNKGNFPGRFSGRQFSNSRSEMNVSTLELGDSALYLCASSLTSGNQETQYFGPGTRLLVL.

CDR3 region: CASSYLRSFEQFF. CDR3 DNA: TGTGCCAGCAGTTACCTCAGGTCATTTGAGCAGTTCTTC. V is TRBV6-5 and J is TRBJ2-1, with no clear D. V gave up 2 bases and J gave up 9 bases, with 11 bases separating them. The germline CDR1 and CDR2 sequences are MNHEY and SVGAGI. The CDR3 is 13 residues long.

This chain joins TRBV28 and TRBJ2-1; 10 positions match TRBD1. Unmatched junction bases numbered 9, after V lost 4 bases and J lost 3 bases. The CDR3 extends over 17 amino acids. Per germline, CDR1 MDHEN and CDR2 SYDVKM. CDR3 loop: CASSSPAGTGVYNEQFF. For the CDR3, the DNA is TGTGCCAGCAGTTCTCCTGCCGGGACAGGGGTCTACAATGAGCAGTTCTTC.

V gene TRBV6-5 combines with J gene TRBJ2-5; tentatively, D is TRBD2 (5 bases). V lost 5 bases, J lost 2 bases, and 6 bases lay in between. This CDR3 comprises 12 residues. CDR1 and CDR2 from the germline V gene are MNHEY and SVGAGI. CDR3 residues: CASSRTQETQYF. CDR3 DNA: TGTGCCAGCAGTAGGACTCAAGAGACCCAGTACTTC.

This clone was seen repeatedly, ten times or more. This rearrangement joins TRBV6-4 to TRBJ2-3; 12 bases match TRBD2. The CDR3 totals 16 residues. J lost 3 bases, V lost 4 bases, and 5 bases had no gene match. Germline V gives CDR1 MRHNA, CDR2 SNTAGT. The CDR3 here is CASSATGTSGTDTQYF. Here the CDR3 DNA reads TGTGCCAGCAGTGCCACCGGGACTAGCGGGACAGATACGCAGTATTTT.

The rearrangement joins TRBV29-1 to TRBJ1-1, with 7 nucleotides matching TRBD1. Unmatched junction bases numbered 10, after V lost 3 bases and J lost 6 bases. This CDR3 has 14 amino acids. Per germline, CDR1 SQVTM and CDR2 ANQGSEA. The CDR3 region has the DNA TGCAGCGTTGAGAGTAAGGGGGCGGCAGCTGAAGCTTTCTTT. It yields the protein CSVESKGAAAEAFF.

In DNA, the CDR3 is TGTGCCAGCAGCGCCCAGACAGGGTACAATGAGCAGTTCTTC. It codes for CASSAQTGYNEQFF. The rearrangement uses TRBV9 and TRBJ2-1; 7 nucleotides agree with TRBD1. The CDR3 runs to 14 residues. Germline V gene sequence: CDR1 SGDLS, CDR2 YYNGEE. V lost 3 bases, J lost 4 bases, and 4 bases stayed unmatched.

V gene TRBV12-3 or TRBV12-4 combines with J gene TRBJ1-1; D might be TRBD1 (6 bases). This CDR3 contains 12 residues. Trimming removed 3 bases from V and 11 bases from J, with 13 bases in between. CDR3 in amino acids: CASSFGRGLAFF. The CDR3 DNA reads TGTGCCAGCAGTTTTGGGCGGGGGCTGGCTTTCTTT.

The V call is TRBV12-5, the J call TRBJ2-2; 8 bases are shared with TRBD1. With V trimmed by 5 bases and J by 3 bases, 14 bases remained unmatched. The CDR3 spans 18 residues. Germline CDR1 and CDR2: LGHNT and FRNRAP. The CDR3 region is CASGIPTGDPLYTGELFF. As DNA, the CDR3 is TGTGCTAGTGGTATACCGACAGGGGACCCACTTTACACCGGGGAGCTGTTTTTT.

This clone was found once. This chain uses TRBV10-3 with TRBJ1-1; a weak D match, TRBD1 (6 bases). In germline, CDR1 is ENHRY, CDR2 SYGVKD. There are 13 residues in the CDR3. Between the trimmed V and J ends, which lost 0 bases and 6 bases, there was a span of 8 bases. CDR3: CAISESGTSEAFF. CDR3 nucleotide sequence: TGTGCCATCAGTGAGTCAGGGACATCTGAAGCTTTCTTT.